This entry is about one T cell receptor (beta chain). This entry comes from a study of blood T cell repertoires in COVID-19. Measured with immunoSEQ multiplex PCR; TCRdb has only the in-frame clones, and not every one. This sample carries some 180,000 clones, more than 65% of them seen once, and the ten largest clones take 11%. CDR3 length: 17 residues. Germline-derived CDR1 and CDR2 are LGHDT and YNNKEL (reference sequence). Trimming removed 1 base from V and 6 bases from J; junction bases left unmatched: 11. The clonotype comes from a man aged 70 or older with active or convalescent COVID-19. Sequenced input: peripheral blood. This sequence joins TRBV3-1 (or the pseudogene TRBV3-2) and TRBJ2-3; TRBD2 aligns across 9 bases. The CDR3, as DNA: TGTGCCAGCAGCCAAGGTCCCGTAGCGGGAGCGGGGGATACGCAGTATTTT. Its protein product is CASSQGPVAGAGDTQYF.